A single sample gave rise to the 27 T cell receptor beta chains below, sequenced in a study of shared clonotypes between healthy human individuals. Cells designated naive CD8 were CD45RO-negative and were positively selected for CCR7, with terminally differentiated effector memory CD45RA+ cells excluded. Generated by immunoSEQ multiplex PCR, the TCRdb table keeps only in-frame clones and is missing some. The table records 800,000 or so clones, 96% of them present only once. Sequenced input: naive CD8+ T cells sorted from blood. All receptors derive from a man aged 25-45 years in good health.

For this clone: The sample contains more than one DNA sequence encoding this CDR3. The rearrangement links TRBV27 to TRBJ1-2; D may be TRBD1 (5 bases). Germline lookup yields CDR1 MNHEY and CDR2 SMNVEV (reference sequence). The CDR3 is 15 amino acids. The V gene lost 0 bases and the J gene lost 0 bases, with 8 bases spanning the gap. CDR3 region: CASSLSWGTNYGYTF. The CDR3, as DNA: TGTGCCAGCAGTTTATCTTGGGGGACTAACTATGGCTACACCTTC.

The gene calls are TRBV4-1 and TRBJ2-1, with 8 bases lining up with TRBD2. This CDR3 spans 15 amino acids. Germline V gene lookup returns CDR1 MGHRA and CDR2 YSYEKL. V lost 5 bases and J lost 0; bases outside the gene matches: 3. The CDR3 DNA follows: TGCGCCAGCAGCTCCAGCGGGGGCTCCTACAATGAGCAGTTCTTC. The encoded protein is CASSSSGGSYNEQFF.

The chain combines TRBV19 with TRBJ1-1; D not certain. V gave up 3 bases and J gave up 7 bases, with 15 bases separating them. This CDR3 comprises 14 residues. Germline V lookup: CDR1 LNHDA, CDR2 SQIVND (reference sequence). DNA for the CDR3: TGTGCCAGTAGTATTGTAGGACTCCGGATTGAAGCTTTCTTT. This gives the protein CASSIVGLRIEAFF.

The V gene is TRBV11-2, the J gene TRBJ1-4; possible D gene TRBD1, 5 bases. Germline lookup yields CDR1 SGHAT and CDR2 FQNNGV. Trimming shortened V by 2 bases and J by 13 bases, and 11 bases separated the two germline ends. The CDR3 has 12 residues. The CDR3: CASSLYKGSLFF. The CDR3 nucleotides are TGTGCCAGCAGCTTATATAAGGGGTCACTGTTTTTT.

The V call is TRBV10-2, the J call TRBJ1-5, with D perhaps TRBD1 (5 bases). This CDR3 has 15 residues. CDR1 and CDR2 (germline): WSHSY, SAAADI. V was trimmed by 2 bases and J by 2 bases, leaving 10 bases between them. This CDR3 reads CASSEEGIGNQPQHF. The CDR3 DNA is TGCGCCAGCAGTGAGGAGGGGATAGGCAATCAGCCCCAGCATTTT.

The chain is built from TRBV29-1 and TRBJ2-1, with 10 bases fitting TRBD2. With V trimmed by 3 bases and J by 7 bases, 3 bases remained unmatched. The CDR3 covers 13 residues. Germline CDR1 is SQVTM and CDR2 is ANQGSEA. In DNA, the CDR3 is TGCAGCGTTGATAGCGGGAGGTGGAATGAGCAGTTCTTC. The encoded protein is CSVDSGRWNEQFF.

The V and J genes are TRBV6-6 and TRBJ2-2, with D unclear. The CDR3 contains 13 residues. The V and J ends lost 0 bases and 7 bases respectively, with 6 bases between them. Germline-derived CDR1 and CDR2 are MNHNY and SVGAGI (reference sequence). CDR3 coding DNA: TGTGCCAGCAGTTACTCGAATATCGGGGAGCTGTTTTTT. Protein product: CASSYSNIGELFF.

The chain links TRBV19 to TRBJ1-2; D call uncertain. The CDR3 covers 13 residues. Deletions cut 5 bases from V and 3 bases from J, with 10 bases between. In germline, CDR1 is LNHDA, CDR2 SQIVND (reference sequence). The DNA of the CDR3 is TGTGCCAGTAGTTCCGACACCTACTATGGCTACACCTTC. Protein product: CASSSDTYYGYTF.

This chain connects TRBV27 to TRBJ1-5; a weak D match, TRBD1 (6 bases). The CDR3 is made up of 13 amino acids. Germline loops: CDR1 MNHEY, CDR2 SMNVEV (reference sequence). The V gene lost 5 bases and the J gene lost 7 bases, with 12 bases spanning the gap. The CDR3: CASSLLQGQPQHF. The DNA for the CDR3 is TGTGCCAGCAGTCTCCTCCAGGGGCAGCCCCAGCATTTT.

The V call is TRBV2, the J call TRBJ2-7; D is undetermined. Germline V gene sequence: CDR1 SNHLY, CDR2 FYNNEI. The length of the CDR3 is 14 residues. With 2 bases removed from V and 0 bases from J, the gap between germline ends came to 8 bases. The CDR3 reads CASSETGYSYEQYF. CDR3 in DNA: TGTGCCAGCAGTGAAACCGGATACTCCTACGAGCAGTACTTC.

This chain connects TRBV7-6 to TRBJ2-5; no definite D call. The CDR3 contains 15 residues. Germline V gene lookup returns CDR1 SGHVS and CDR2 FNYEAQ. V lost 1 base to trimming and J lost 0 bases, with 9 bases between them. The CDR3 protein is CASSLDPGHQETQYF. The CDR3 nucleotides read TGTGCCAGCAGCTTAGACCCAGGACACCAAGAGACCCAGTACTTC.

The chain couples TRBV13 to TRBJ2-2; D perhaps matches TRBD2 (6 bases). CDR1 is PRHDT, CDR2 FYEKMQ, per germline (reference sequence). This CDR3 contains 14 residues. Deletions cut 5 bases from V and 3 bases from J, with 10 bases between. The CDR3 region is CASSAGLDTGELFF. For the CDR3, the DNA is TGTGCCAGCAGCGCGGGACTGGACACCGGGGAGCTGTTTTTT.

The chain has TRBV28 and TRBJ1-3; D is undetermined. CDR1 and CDR2 (germline): MDHEN, SYDVKM. This CDR3 contains 13 residues. Trimming took 3 bases from V and 4 from J, leaving 7 bases between them. The CDR3 region is CASSFGTGNTIYF. CDR3 sequence (DNA): TGTGCCAGCAGTTTTGGTACCGGAAACACCATATATTTT.

The chain combines TRBV15 with TRBJ2-7, with 9 bases fitting TRBD1. The V gene's germline CDR1 is LNHNV and CDR2 YYDKDF (reference sequence). This CDR3 contains 12 residues. After removal of 8 bases from V and 5 bases from J, the junction contained 4 bases not matched to a gene. CDR3 coding DNA: TGTGCCACCCAGGGACAGGGCCACGAGCAGTACTTC. Amino acid sequence: CATQGQGHEQYF.

The chain employs TRBV10-3 and TRBJ2-1; weak D call: TRBD2 (5 bases). The CDR3 is made up of 13 amino acids. Trimming took 0 bases from V and 8 from J, leaving 8 bases between them. The V gene's germline CDR1 is ENHRY and CDR2 SYGVKD. This CDR3 reads CAISESAGDEQFF. The DNA of the CDR3 is TGTGCCATCAGTGAGTCGGCGGGCGATGAGCAGTTCTTC.

V gene TRBV7-9 combines with J gene TRBJ2-5; possibly TRBD1 or TRBD2 for D (6 bases each). The V gene's germline CDR1 is SEHNR and CDR2 FQNEAQ (reference sequence). V was pared by 5 bases and J by 4 bases, with 14 bases between. The CDR3 loop spans 14 amino acids. DNA of the CDR3: TGTGCCAGCAGCGCGGGACAAGCTGGAGAGACCCAGTACTTC. It yields the protein CASSAGQAGETQYF. Using reference TRBV7-9 and TRBJ2-5 for the parts outside the CDR3, the full variable domain is DTGVSQNPRHKITKRGQNVTFRCDPISEHNRLYWYRQTLGQGPEFLTYFQNEAQLEKSRLLSDRFSAERPKGSFSTLEIQRTEQGDSAMYLCASSAGQAGETQYFGPGTRLLVL.

The chain recombines TRBV10-3 with TRBJ2-3; 10 bases are shared with TRBD2. CDR1 is ENHRY and CDR2 is SYGVKD in the germline V gene. V lost 7 bases, J lost 2 bases, and 9 bases stayed unmatched. The CDR3 runs 16 residues. CDR3 sequence reads: CAITSGLAGDTDTQYF. The CDR3 nucleotides are TGTGCCATCACCTCGGGGCTAGCGGGAGACACAGATACGCAGTATTTT.

This clone was seen a single time. The genes are TRBV7-9 and TRBJ2-4, with a tentative D call TRBD1 (5 bases). This CDR3 region has 18 residues. V lost 1 base, J lost 0 bases, and 16 bases lay in between. Germline CDR1 and CDR2: SEHNR and FQNEAQ (reference sequence). CDR3 sequence reads: CASSLGATDLLAKNIQYF. In DNA form, the CDR3 reads TGTGCCAGCAGCTTAGGGGCGACAGACCTACTAGCCAAAAACATTCAGTACTTC.

The rearrangement links TRBV19 to TRBJ1-5, with D possibly being TRBD1 (6 bases). This CDR3 region has 13 residues. V shed 6 bases and J shed 2 bases, with 8 bases lying between them. Germline V gene lookup returns CDR1 LNHDA and CDR2 SQIVND (reference sequence). The CDR3: CASRHRGNQPQHF. The CDR3 DNA sequence: TGTGCCAGTAGACACAGGGGCAATCAGCCCCAGCATTTT.

This clone occurred once. This rearrangement joins TRBV4-3 to TRBJ2-7; the D gene is possibly TRBD1 (6 bases). The V gene lost 1 base and the J gene lost 0 bases, with 13 bases spanning the gap. The germline gives CDR1 LGHNA, CDR2 YSLEER. This CDR3 comprises 16 residues. DNA for the CDR3: TGCGCCAGCAGCCAAGGTCAGGGGCTGTACTCCTACGAGCAGTACTTC. Its translation: CASSQGQGLYSYEQYF.

The chain is built from TRBV7-9 and TRBJ2-1, with 14 bases lining up with TRBD2. Germline assignment: CDR1 SEHNR and CDR2 FQNEAQ (reference sequence). V lost 5 bases, J lost 10 bases, and 4 bases stayed unmatched. The CDR3 totals 14 residues. CDR3 DNA: TGTGCCAGCAGCCGACTAGCGGGAGGGGCCGAGCAGTTCTTC. It codes for CASSRLAGGAEQFF. The full variable domain, its missing parts supplied by reference TRBV7-9 and TRBJ2-1, is DTGVSQNPRHKITKRGQNVTFRCDPISEHNRLYWYRQTLGQGPEFLTYFQNEAQLEKSRLLSDRFSAERPKGSFSTLEIQRTEQGDSAMYLCASSRLAGGAEQFFGPGTRLTVL.

In its sample, this clone was seen once. V is TRBV6-5 and J is TRBJ2-3, with D unresolved. Germline V gene data show CDR1 as MNHEY and CDR2 as SVGAGI. This CDR3 region has 15 residues. V shed 3 bases and J shed 0 bases, with 10 bases lying between them. CDR3 sequence (DNA): TGTGCCAGCAGTTATGGTGGGCCGAGCACAGATACGCAGTATTTT. It yields the protein CASSYGGPSTDTQYF.

The chain couples TRBV13 to TRBJ2-1; TRBD2 matches 9 bases. J gave up 7 bases and V 2 bases, and 0 bases lay outside the gene matches. This CDR3 contains 13 residues. CDR1 PRHDT and CDR2 FYEKMQ come from the germline V gene (reference sequence). DNA for the CDR3: TGTGCCAGCAGCTTAAGCGGGGGGAATGAGCAGTTCTTC. This gives the protein CASSLSGGNEQFF.

A single count supports this clone. The chain combines TRBV11-3 with TRBJ2-1; 10 positions agree with TRBD1. Germline V CDR1 and CDR2: SGHNT, YENEEA. The CDR3 runs to 14 residues. Trimming took 5 bases from V and 9 from J; bases not matched to a gene: 7. The CDR3 here is CASSPRTGGSEQFF. Here the CDR3 DNA reads TGTGCCAGCAGCCCTCGGACAGGGGGTTCTGAGCAGTTCTTC.

This sequence joins TRBV6-1 and TRBJ2-3; D gene uncertain. The CDR3 consists of 15 residues. Germline CDR1 and CDR2: MNHNS and SASEGT. Trimming left V 1 base short and J 3 bases short, with 11 bases between. The CDR3 here is CASSEDWGRTDTQYF. DNA of the CDR3: TGTGCCAGCAGTGAAGACTGGGGTAGGACAGATACGCAGTATTTT.

The chain is built from TRBV7-2 and TRBJ2-5, with 11 bases lining up with TRBD2. Looked up from germline, CDR1 is SGHTA and CDR2 is FQGNSA. The CDR3 is 14 amino acids. V lost 5 bases and J lost 4; bases outside the gene matches: 3. CDR3 coding DNA: TGTGCCAGCAGCCGACTAGCGGGGCTAGAGACCCAGTACTTC. This sequence encodes CASSRLAGLETQYF.

The chain employs TRBV9 and TRBJ1-2, with 11 bases that match TRBD1. Germline loops: CDR1 SGDLS, CDR2 YYNGEE. Trimming took 3 bases from V and 6 from J; bases not matched to a gene: 4. The CDR3 sequence is 14 residues long. CDR3 DNA sequence: TGTGCCAGCAGCGCGGGACAGGGGGATGATGGCTACACCTTC. Its translation is CASSAGQGDDGYTF. Together with reference TRBV9 and TRBJ1-2, the CDR3 gives the full variable domain: DSGVTQTPKHLITATGQRVTLRCSPRSGDLSVYWYQQSLDQGLQFLIQYYNGEERAKGNILERFSAQQFPDLHSELNLSSLELGDSALYFCASSAGQGDDGYTFGSGTRLTVV.